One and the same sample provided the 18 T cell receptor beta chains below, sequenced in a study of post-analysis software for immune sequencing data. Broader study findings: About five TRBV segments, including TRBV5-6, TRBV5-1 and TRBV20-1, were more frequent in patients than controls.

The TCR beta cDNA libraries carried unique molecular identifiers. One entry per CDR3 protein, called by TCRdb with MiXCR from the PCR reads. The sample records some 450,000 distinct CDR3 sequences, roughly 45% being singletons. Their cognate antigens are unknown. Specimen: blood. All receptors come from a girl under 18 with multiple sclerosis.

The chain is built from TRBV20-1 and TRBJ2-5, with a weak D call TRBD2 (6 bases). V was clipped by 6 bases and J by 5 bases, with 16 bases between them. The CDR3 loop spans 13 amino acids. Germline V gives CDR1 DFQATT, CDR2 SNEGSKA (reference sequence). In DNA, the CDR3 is TGCAGTGCCGGGGGTGGGCGCACGGAGACCCAGTACTTC. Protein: CSAGGGRTETQYF.

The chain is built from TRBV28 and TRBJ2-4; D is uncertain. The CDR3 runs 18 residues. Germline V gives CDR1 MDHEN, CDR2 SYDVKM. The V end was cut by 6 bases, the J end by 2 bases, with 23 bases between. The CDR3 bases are TGTGCCAGCAGCCCTCAAACTTCGCCATGGGTACCCAAAAACATTCAGTACTTC. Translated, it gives CASSPQTSPWVPKNIQYF.

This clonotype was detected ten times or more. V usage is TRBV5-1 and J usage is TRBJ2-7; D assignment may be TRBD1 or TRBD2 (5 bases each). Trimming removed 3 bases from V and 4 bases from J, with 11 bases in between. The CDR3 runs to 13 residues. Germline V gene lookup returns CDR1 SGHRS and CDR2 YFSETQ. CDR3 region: CASSSYGAYEQYF. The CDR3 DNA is TGCGCCAGCAGCTCCTACGGGGCGTACGAGCAGTACTTC.

For the CDR3, the DNA is TGTGCCAGCAGCATCGGGACTAGCGGGAGCCGCGTGCAGTTCTTC. Residues: CASSIGTSGSRVQFF. J is TRBJ2-1 and V is TRBV7-2, with 14 bases identical to TRBD2. Germline V gene sequence: CDR1 SGHTA, CDR2 FQGNSA. The CDR3 covers 15 residues. V lost 5 bases and J lost 12; bases outside the gene matches: 9. The full variable domain, rest sourced from reference TRBV7-2 and TRBJ2-1, is GAGVSQSPSNKVTEKGKDVELRCDPISGHTALYWYRQSLGQGLEFLIYFQGNSAPDKSGLPSDRFSAERTGGSVSTLTIQRTQQEDSAVYLCASSIGTSGSRVQFFGPGTRLTVL.

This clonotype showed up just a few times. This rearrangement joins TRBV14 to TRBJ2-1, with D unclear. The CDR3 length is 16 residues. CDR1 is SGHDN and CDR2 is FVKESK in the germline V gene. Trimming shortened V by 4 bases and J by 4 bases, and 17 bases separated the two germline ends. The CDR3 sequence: CASSPLSYGGYNEQFF. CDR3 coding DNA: TGTGCCAGCAGCCCCCTTTCGTACGGCGGTTACAATGAGCAGTTCTTC.

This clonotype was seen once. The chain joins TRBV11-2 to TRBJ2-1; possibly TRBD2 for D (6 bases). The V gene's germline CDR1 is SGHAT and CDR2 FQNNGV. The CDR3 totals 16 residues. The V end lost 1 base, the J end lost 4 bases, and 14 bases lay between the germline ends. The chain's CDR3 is CASSLVEGEVYNEQFF. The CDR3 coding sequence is TGTGCCAGCAGCTTAGTGGAGGGAGAAGTATACAATGAGCAGTTCTTC.

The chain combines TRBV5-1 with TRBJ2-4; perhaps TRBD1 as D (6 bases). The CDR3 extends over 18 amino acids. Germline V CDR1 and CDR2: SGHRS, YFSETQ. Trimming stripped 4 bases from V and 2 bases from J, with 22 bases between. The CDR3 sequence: CASSHPNAAGDSKNIQYF. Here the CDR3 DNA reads TGCGCCAGCAGCCACCCTAATGCGGCAGGGGATTCCAAAAACATTCAGTACTTC.

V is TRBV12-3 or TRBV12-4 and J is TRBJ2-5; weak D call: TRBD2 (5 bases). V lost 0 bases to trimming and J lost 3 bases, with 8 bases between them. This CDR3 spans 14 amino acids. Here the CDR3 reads CASSLAGEEETQYF. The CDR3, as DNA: TGTGCCAGCAGTTTAGCGGGAGAAGAAGAGACCCAGTACTTC.

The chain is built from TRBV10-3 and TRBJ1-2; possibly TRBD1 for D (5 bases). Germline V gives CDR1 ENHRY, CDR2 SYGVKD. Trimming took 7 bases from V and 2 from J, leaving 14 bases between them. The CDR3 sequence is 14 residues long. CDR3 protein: CAITLTERNYGYTF. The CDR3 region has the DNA TGTGCCATCACCTTGACAGAGAGGAACTATGGCTACACCTTC.

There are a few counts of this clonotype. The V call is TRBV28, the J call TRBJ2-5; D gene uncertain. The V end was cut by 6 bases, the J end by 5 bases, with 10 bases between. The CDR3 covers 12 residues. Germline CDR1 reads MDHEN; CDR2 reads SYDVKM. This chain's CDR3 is CASRRLRETQYF. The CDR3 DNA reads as TGTGCCAGCAGGAGATTAAGGGAGACCCAGTACTTC.

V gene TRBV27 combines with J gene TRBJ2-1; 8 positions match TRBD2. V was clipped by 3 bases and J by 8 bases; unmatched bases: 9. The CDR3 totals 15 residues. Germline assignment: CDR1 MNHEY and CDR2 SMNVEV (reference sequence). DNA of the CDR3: TGTGCCAGCAGTTTCGGGACTAGAAGTGGCGATGAGCAGTTCTTC. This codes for CASSFGTRSGDEQFF.

CDR3 nucleotide sequence: TGCGCCAGCAGCCAAGAGGTAGCACTCGCCGGGGAGACCCAGTACTTC. Translated, it gives CASSQEVALAGETQYF. This chain joins TRBV4-1 and TRBJ2-5; D is uncertain. Per germline, CDR1 MGHRA and CDR2 YSYEKL. Trimming took 0 bases from V and 5 from J, leaving 16 bases between them. The CDR3 runs to 16 residues.

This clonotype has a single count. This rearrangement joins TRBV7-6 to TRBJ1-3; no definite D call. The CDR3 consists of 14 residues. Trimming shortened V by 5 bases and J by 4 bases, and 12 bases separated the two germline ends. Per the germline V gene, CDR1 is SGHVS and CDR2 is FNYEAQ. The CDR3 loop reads CASSPTVAGNTIYF. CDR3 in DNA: TGTGCCAGCAGCCCCACAGTCGCAGGAAACACCATATATTTT.

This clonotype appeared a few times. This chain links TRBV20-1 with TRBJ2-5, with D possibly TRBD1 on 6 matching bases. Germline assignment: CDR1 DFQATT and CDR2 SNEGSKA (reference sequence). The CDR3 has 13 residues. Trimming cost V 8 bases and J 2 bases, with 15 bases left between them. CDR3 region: CSSNAGQQETQYF. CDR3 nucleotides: TGCAGTTCCAATGCCGGACAGCAAGAGACCCAGTACTTC.

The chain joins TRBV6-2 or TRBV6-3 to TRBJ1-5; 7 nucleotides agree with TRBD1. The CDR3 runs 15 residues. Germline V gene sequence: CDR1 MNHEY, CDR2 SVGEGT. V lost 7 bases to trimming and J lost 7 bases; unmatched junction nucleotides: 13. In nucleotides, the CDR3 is TGTGCCAGCACCGGACGGGACAGTCCCCCACAGCCCCAGCATTTT. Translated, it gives CASTGRDSPPQPQHF.

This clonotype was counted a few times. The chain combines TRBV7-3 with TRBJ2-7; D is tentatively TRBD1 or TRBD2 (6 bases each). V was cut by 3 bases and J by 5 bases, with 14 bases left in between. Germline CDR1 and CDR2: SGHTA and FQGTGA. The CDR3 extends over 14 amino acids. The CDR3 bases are TGTGCCAGCAGCTTCGCCGGGGGCTCTGACGAGCAGTACTTC. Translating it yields CASSFAGGSDEQYF.

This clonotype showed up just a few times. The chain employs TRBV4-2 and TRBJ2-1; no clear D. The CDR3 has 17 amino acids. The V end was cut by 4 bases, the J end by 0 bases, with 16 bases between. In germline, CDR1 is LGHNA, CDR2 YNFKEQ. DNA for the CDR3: TGTGCCAGCAGCCCCCTCGTACTCCCGAGCTCCTACAATGAGCAGTTCTTC. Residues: CASSPLVLPSSYNEQFF.

CDR3: CASRGLAGERLAKNIQYF. In DNA, the CDR3 is TGTGCCAGCAGGGGACTAGCGGGAGAGCGTCTAGCCAAAAACATTCAGTACTTC. The rearrangement joins TRBV27 to TRBJ2-4, with TRBD2 identical over 14 bases. Germline V lookup: CDR1 MNHEY, CDR2 SMNVEV (reference sequence). J was trimmed by 0 bases and V by 6 bases; bases with no gene match: 7. This CDR3 is built from 18 residues.